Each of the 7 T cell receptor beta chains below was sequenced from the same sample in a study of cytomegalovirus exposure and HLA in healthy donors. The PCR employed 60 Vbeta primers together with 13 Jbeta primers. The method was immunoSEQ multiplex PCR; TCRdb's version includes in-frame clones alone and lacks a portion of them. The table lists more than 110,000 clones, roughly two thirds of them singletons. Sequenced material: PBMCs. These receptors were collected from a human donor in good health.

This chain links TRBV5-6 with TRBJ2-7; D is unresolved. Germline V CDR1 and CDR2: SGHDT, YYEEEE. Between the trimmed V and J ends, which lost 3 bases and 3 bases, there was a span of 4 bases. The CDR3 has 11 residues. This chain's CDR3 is CASSSIYEQYF. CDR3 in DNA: TGTGCCAGCAGCTCCATCTACGAGCAGTACTTC.

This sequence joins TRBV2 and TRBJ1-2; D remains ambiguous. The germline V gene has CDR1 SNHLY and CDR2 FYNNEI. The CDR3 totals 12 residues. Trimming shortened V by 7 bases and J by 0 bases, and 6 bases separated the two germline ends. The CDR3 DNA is TGTGCCAGCATAGCGCCTAACTATGGCTACACCTTC. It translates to CASIAPNYGYTF.

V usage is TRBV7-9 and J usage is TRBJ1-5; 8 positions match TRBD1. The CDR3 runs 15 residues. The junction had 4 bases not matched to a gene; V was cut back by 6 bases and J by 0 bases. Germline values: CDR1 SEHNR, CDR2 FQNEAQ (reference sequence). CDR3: CASSPGQGSNQPQHF. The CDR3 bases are TGTGCCAGCAGTCCAGGACAGGGTAGCAATCAGCCCCAGCATTTT.

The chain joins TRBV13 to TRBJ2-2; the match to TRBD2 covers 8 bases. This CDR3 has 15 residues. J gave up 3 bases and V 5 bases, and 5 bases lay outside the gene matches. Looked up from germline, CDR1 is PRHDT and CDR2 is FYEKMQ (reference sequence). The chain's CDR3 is CASSRLAQYTGELFF. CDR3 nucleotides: TGTGCCAGCAGCAGACTAGCGCAATACACCGGGGAGCTGTTTTTT.

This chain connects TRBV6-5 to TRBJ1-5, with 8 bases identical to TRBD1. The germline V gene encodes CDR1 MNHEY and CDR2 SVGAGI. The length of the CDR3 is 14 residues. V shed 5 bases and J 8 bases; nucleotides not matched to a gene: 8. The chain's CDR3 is CASSRQGTLEPQHF. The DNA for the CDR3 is TGTGCCAGCAGTCGACAGGGGACACTAGAGCCCCAGCATTTT.

CDR3 sequence (DNA): TGTGCCAGCAGTAGGGACAGGTCTTTGTATGGCTACACCTTC. Its translation is CASSRDRSLYGYTF. The V call is TRBV6-5, the J call TRBJ1-2; the match to TRBD1 covers 8 bases. The V gene end was trimmed by 5 bases and the J gene end by 5 bases; junction bases not matched to a gene: 7. Germline CDR1 reads MNHEY; CDR2 reads SVGAGI. The length of the CDR3 is 14 residues.

CDR3 loop: CATGQGGFRTEAFF. CDR3 sequence (DNA): TGTGCCACCGGACAGGGGGGTTTTAGGACTGAAGCTTTCTTT. The rearrangement links TRBV19 to TRBJ1-1; 10 bases match TRBD1. After removal of 10 bases from V and 5 bases from J, the junction contained 10 bases not matched to a gene. Germline V gives CDR1 LNHDA, CDR2 SQIVND (reference sequence). The CDR3 totals 14 residues.